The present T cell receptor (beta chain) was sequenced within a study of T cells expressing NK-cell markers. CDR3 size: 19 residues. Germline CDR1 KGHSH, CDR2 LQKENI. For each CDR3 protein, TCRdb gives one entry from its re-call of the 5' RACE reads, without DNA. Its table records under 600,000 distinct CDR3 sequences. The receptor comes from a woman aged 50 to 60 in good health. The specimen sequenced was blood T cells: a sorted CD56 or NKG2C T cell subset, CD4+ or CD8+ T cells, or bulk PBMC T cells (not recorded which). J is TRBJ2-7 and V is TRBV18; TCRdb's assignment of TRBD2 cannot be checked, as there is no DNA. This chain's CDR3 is CASSPPIWASGGSSYEQYF. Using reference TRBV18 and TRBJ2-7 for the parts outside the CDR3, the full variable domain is NAGVMQNPRHLVRRRGQEARLRCSPMKGHSHVYWYRQLPEEGLKFMVYLQKENIIDESGMPKERFSAEFPKEGPSILRIQQVVRGDSAAYFCASSPPIWASGGSSYEQYFGPGTRLTVT.